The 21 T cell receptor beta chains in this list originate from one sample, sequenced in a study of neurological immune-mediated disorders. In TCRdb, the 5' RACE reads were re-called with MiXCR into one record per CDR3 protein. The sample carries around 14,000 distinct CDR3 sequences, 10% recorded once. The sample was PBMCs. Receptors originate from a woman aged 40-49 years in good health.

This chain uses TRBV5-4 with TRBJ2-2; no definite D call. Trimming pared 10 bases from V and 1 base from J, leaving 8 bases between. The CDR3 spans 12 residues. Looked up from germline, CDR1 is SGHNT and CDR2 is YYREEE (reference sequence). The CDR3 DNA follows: TGTGCCTTCGAGAGGAACACCGGGGAGCTGTTTTTT. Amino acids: CAFERNTGELFF.

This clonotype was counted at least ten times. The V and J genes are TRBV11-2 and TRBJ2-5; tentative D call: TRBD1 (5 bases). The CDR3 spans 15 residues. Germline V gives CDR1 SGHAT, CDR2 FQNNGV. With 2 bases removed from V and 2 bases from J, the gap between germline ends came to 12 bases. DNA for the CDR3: TGTGCCAGCAGCTTACGAAAGACAGTTCAAGAGACCCAGTACTTC. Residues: CASSLRKTVQETQYF. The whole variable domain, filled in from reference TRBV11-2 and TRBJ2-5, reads EAGVAQSPRYKIIEKRQSVAFWCNPISGHATLYWYQQILGQGPKLLIQFQNNGVVDDSQLPKDRFSAERLKGVDSTLKIQPAKLEDSAVYLCASSLRKTVQETQYFGPGTRLLVL.

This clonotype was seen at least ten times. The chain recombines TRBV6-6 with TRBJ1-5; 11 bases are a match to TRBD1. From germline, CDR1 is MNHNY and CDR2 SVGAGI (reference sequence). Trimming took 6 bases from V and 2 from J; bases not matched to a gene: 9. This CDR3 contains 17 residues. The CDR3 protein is CASRPPPGQGGNQPQHF. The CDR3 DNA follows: TGTGCCAGCAGACCTCCTCCGGGACAGGGGGGCAATCAGCCCCAGCATTTT.

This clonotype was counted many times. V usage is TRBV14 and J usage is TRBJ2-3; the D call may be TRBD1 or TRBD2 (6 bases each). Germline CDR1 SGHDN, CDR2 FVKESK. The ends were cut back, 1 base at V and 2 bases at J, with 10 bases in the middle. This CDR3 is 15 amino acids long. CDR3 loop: CASSQVGGTTDTQYF. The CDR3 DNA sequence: TGTGCCAGCAGCCAAGTAGGGGGGACCACAGATACGCAGTATTTT.

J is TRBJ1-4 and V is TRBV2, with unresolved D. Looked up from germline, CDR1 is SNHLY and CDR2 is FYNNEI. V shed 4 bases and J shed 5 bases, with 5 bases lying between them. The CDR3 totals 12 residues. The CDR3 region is CASSGRNEKLFF. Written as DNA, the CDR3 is TGTGCCAGCAGTGGGAGAAATGAAAAACTGTTTTTT.

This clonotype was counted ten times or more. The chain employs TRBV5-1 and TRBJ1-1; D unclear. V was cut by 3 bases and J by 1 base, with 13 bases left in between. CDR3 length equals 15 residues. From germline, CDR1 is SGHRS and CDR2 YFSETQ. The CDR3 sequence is CASSSRGRENTEAFF. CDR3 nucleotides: TGCGCCAGCAGCTCTCGAGGTCGAGAGAACACTGAAGCTTTCTTT.

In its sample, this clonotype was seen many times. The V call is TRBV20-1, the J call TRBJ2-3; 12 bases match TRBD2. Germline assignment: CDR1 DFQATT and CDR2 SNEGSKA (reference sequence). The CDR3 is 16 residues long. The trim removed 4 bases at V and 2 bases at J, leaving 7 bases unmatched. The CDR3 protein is CSAIVTSGGPTDTQYF. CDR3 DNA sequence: TGCAGTGCTATAGTGACTAGCGGGGGCCCCACAGATACGCAGTATTTT.

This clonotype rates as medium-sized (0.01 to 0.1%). CDR3 protein: CASSGGLGQETQYF. The CDR3 DNA sequence: TGTGCCAGCAGTGGGGGACTGGGACAAGAGACCCAGTACTTC. The V and J genes are TRBV28 and TRBJ2-5; a possible D gene is TRBD2 (6 bases). This CDR3 is 14 amino acids long. The V end lost 5 bases, the J end lost 2 bases, and 12 bases lay between the germline ends. The germline gives CDR1 MDHEN, CDR2 SYDVKM.

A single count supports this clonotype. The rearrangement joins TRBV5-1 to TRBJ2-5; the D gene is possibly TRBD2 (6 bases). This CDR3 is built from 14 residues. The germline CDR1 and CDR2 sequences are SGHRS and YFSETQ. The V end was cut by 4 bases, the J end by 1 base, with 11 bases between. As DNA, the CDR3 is TGCGCCAGCAGCCTGGGACTTACCCAAGAGACCCAGTACTTC. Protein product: CASSLGLTQETQYF.

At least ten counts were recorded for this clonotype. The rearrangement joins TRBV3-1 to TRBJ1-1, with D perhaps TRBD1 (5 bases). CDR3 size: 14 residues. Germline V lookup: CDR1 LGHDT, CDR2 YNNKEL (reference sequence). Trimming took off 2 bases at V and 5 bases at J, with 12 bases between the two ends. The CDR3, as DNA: TGTGCCAGCAGCCAAAACATGTGGGGGACTGAAGCTTTCTTT. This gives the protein CASSQNMWGTEAFF.

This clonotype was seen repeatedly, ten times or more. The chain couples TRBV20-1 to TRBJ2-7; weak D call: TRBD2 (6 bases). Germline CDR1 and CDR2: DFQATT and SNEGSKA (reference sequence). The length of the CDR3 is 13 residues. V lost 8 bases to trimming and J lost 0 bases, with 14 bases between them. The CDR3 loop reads CSPRRANSYEQYF. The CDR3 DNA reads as TGCAGTCCCCGGAGGGCGAACTCCTACGAGCAGTACTTC.

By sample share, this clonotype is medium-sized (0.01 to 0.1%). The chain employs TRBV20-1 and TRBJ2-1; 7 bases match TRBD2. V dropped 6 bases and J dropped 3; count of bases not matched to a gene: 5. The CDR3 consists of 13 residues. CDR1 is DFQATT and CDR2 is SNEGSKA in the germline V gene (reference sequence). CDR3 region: CSAGASGYNEQFF. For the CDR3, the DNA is TGCAGTGCAGGGGCTAGCGGCTACAATGAGCAGTTCTTC.

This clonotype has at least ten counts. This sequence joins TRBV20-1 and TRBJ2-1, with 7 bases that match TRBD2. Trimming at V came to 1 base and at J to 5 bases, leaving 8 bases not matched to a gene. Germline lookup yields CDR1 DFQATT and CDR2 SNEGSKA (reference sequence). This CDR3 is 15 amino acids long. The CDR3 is CSARVGGGRNNEQFF. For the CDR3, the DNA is TGCAGTGCTAGAGTTGGGGGGGGACGCAACAATGAGCAGTTCTTC.

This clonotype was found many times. The CDR3 reads CASSFSGSTEAFF. CDR3 bases: TGTGCCAGCAGTTTTTCCGGGAGCACTGAAGCTTTCTTT. V usage is TRBV12-3 or TRBV12-4 and J usage is TRBJ1-1; D ambiguous. This CDR3 contains 13 residues. The ends were cut back, 3 bases at V and 4 bases at J, with 9 bases in the middle.

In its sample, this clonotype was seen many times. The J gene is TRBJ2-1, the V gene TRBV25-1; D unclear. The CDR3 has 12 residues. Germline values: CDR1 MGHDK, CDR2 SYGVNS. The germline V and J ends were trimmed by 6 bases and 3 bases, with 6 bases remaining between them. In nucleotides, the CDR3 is TGTGCCAGCAGAAGTGGCTACAATGAGCAGTTCTTC. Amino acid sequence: CASRSGYNEQFF.

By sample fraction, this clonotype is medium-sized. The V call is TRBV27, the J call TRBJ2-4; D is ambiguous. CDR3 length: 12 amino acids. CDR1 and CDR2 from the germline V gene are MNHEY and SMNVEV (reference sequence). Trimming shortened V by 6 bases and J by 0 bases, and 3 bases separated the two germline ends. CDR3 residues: CASRTAKNIQYF. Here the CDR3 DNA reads TGTGCCAGCAGGACAGCCAAAAACATTCAGTACTTC.

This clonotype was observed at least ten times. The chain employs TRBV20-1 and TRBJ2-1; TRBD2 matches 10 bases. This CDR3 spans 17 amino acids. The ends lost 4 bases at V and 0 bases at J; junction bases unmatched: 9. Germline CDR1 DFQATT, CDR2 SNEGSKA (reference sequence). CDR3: CSAMSGGATSSYNEQFF. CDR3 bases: TGCAGTGCTATGAGCGGGGGGGCGACAAGCTCCTACAATGAGCAGTTCTTC.

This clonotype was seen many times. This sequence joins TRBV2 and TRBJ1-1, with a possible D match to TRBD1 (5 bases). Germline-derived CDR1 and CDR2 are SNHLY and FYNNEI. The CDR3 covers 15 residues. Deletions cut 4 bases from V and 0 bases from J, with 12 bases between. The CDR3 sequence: CASSGREGMNTEAFF. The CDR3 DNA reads TGTGCCAGCAGTGGCAGGGAAGGGATGAACACTGAAGCTTTCTTT.

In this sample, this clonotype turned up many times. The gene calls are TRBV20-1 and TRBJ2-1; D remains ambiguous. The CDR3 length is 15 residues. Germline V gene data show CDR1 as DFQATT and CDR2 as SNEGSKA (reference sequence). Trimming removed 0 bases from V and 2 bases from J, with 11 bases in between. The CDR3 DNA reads TGCAGTGCTAGAGATAAGCAAGTCCCCTACAATGAGCAGTTCTTC. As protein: CSARDKQVPYNEQFF.

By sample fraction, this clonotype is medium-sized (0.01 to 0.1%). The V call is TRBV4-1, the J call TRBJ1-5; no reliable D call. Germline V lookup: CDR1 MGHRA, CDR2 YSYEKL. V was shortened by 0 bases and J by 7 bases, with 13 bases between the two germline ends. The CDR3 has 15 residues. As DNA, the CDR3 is TGCGCCAGCAGCCAAGATAATGGGGTCAGGCAGCCCCAGCATTTT. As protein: CASSQDNGVRQPQHF.

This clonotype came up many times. The CDR3 is CALPKLKDGYEQYF. The CDR3 nucleotides read TGTGCCCTCCCCAAGCTCAAGGACGGCTACGAGCAGTACTTC. This chain connects TRBV25-1 to TRBJ2-7; D remains ambiguous. The CDR3 consists of 14 residues. Trimming stripped 11 bases from V and 3 bases from J, with 20 bases between. Germline V gene data show CDR1 as MGHDK and CDR2 as SYGVNS.